These T cell receptor beta chains were read from a single sample in a study of cytomegalovirus exposure and HLA in healthy donors. Sequencing was performed with immunoSEQ multiplex PCR; in TCRdb, only in-frame clones are kept and a portion is missing. In the table there are about 55,000 clones, 78% of which are singletons. The source material was PBMCs. The receptor set was obtained from a female donor in good health and CMV-seronegative. Each CDR3 is given with its conserved first and last residue. The D gene is left open where the match is weak. Only part of the rows carry a size: once, few, many, or a class if the clone is expanded.

.,.,TRBV9,TRBJ1-6,TGTGCCAGCAGCGTAGAATCGGGGGGCCAAGGGTCCCTCCACTTT,CASSVESGGQGSLHF
.,.,TRBV18,TRBJ2-7,TGTGCCAGCCGCGAGAGCTCATCCTACGAGCAGTACTTC,CASRESSSYEQYF
.,TRBD1,TRBV7-9,TRBJ2-7,TGTGCCAGCAGCTCGAATTTAAGGGACAGTCGGGAGTACTTC,CASSSNLRDSREYF
once,.,TRBV18,TRBJ2-2,TGTGCCAGCTCACTACCGACCATGACAGGCCTTCTGAACACCGGGGAGCTGTTTTTT,CASSLPTMTGLLNTGELFF
.,TRBD1,TRBV7-9,TRBJ2-2,TGTGCCAGCAGCCCGCACAGGGGGGCAACGAACACCGGGGAGCTGTTTTTT,CASSPHRGATNTGELFF
.,TRBD1,TRBV5-5,TRBJ2-7,TGTGCCAGCAGCTTGAATTTACAGGGGGGCCACGAGCAGTACTTC,CASSLNLQGGHEQYF
.,.,TRBV5-8,TRBJ1-1,TGTGCCAGCAGCCTACCCCCGGTTCTGTCTGCTTTCTTT,CASSLPPVLSAFF
.,TRBD1,TRBV11-2,TRBJ2-1,TGTGCCAGCAGCTCGACAGGGCTAAGCTCCTACAATGAGCAGTTCTTC,CASSSTGLSSYNEQFF
.,TRBD2,TRBV27,TRBJ2-5,TGTGCCAGCAGCCCGCGGGGTAGCGGGGCTATCGGGACCCAGTACTTC,CASSPRGSGAIGTQYF
few,.,TRBV2,TRBJ1-5,TGTGCCAGTTCCTTCAGGGAAACCCAGCATTTT,CASSFRETQHF